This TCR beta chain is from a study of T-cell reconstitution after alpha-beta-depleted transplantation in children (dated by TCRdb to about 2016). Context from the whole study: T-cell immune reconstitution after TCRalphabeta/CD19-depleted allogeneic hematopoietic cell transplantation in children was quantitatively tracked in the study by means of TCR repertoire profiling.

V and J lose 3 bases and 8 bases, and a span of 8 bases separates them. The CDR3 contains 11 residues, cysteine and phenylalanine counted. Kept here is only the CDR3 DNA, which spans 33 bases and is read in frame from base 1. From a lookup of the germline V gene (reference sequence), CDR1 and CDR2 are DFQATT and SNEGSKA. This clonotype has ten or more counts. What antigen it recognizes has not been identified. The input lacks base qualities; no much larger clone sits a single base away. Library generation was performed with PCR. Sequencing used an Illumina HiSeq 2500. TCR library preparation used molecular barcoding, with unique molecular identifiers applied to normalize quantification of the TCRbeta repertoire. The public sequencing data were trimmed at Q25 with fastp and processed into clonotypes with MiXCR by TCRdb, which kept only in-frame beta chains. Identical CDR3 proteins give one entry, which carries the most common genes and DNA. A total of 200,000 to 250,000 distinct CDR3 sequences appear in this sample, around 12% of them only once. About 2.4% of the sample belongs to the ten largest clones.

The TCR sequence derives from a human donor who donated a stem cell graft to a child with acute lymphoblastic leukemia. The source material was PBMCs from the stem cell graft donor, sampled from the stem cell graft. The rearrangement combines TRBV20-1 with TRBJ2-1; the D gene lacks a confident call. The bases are TGCAGTGCTAGTCTCTGGGATGAGCAGTTCTTC. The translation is CSASLWDEQFF.